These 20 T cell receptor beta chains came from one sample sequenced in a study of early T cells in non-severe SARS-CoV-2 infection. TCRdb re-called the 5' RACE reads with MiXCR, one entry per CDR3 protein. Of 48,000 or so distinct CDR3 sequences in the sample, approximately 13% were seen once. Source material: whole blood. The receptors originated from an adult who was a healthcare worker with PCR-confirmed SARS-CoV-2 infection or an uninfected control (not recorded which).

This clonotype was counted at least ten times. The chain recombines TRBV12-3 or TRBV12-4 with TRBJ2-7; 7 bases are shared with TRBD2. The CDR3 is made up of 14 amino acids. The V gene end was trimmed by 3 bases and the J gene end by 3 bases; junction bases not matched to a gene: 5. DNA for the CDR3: TGTGCCAGCAGTTTGGCTAGCGGAGACTACGAGCAGTACTTC. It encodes CASSLASGDYEQYF.

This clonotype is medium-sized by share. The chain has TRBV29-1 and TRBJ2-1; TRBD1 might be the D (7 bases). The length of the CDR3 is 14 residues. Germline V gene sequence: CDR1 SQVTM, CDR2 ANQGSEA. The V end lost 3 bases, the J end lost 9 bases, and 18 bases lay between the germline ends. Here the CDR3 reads CSVERRGLEGEQFF. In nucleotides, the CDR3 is TGCAGCGTTGAGCGGAGGGGGCTGGAGGGTGAGCAGTTCTTC.

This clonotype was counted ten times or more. The DNA of the CDR3 is TGCAGTGCTAAGAGAGGGACAGGGGGCTCCTACGAGCAGTACTTC. This sequence encodes CSAKRGTGGSYEQYF. This chain joins TRBV20-1 and TRBJ2-7, with 11 bases matching TRBD1. V was pared by 4 bases and J by 0 bases, with 5 bases of the junction left unmatched. CDR3 length: 15 amino acids. The V gene's germline CDR1 is DFQATT and CDR2 SNEGSKA (reference sequence).

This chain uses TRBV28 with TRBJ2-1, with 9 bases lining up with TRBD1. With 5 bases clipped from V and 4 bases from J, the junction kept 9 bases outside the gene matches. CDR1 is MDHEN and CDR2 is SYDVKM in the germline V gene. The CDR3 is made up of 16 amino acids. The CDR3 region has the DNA TGTGCCAGCAGTGGAGCCGGGACAGGGAAATACAATGAGCAGTTCTTC. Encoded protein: CASSGAGTGKYNEQFF. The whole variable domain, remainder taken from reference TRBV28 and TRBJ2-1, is DVKVTQSSRYLVKRTGEKVFLECVQDMDHENMFWYRQDPGLGLRLIYFSYDVKMKEKGDIPEGYSVSREKKERFSLILESASTNQTSMYLCASSGAGTGKYNEQFFGPGTRLTVL.

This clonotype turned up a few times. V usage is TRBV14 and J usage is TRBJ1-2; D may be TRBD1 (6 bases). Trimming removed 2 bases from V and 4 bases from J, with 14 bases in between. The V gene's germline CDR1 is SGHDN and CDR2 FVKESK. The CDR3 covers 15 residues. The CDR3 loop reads CASSQNPRQAYGYTF. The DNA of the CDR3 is TGTGCCAGCAGCCAAAATCCCCGACAGGCCTATGGCTACACCTTC.

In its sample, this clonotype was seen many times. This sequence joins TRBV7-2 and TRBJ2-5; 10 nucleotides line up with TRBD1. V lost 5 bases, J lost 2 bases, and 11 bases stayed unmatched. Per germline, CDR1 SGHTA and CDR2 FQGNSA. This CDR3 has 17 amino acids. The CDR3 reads CASSPADRGGRQETQYF. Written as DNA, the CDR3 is TGTGCCAGCAGCCCCGCGGACAGGGGGGGAAGACAAGAGACCCAGTACTTC.

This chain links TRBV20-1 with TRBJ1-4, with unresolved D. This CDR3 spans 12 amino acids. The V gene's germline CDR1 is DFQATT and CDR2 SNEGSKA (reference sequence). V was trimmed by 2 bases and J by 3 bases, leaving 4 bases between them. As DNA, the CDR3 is TGCAGTGCTAGAAGGGCTAATGAAAAACTGTTTTTT. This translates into CSARRANEKLFF.

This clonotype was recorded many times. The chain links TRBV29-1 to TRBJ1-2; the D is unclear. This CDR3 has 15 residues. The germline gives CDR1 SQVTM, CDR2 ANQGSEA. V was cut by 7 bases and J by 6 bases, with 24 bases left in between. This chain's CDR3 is CSGYHRTKGGNGYTF. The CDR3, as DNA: TGCAGCGGGTATCACCGGACCAAAGGCGGAAATGGCTACACCTTC.

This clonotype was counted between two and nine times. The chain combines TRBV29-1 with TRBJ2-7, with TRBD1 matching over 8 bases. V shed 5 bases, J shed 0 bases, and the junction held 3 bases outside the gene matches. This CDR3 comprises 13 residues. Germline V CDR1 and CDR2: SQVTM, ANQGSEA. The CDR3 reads CSVRTGISYEQYF. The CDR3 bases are TGCAGCGTTAGGACAGGGATCTCCTACGAGCAGTACTTC.

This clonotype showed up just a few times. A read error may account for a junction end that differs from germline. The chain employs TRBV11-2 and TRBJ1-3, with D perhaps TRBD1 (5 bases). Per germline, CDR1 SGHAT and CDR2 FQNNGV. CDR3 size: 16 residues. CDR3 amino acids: CASSPRRGDSENTIYF. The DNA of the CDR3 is TGTGCCAGCAGCCCTAGGAGGGGCGACTCTGAAAACACCATATATTTT.

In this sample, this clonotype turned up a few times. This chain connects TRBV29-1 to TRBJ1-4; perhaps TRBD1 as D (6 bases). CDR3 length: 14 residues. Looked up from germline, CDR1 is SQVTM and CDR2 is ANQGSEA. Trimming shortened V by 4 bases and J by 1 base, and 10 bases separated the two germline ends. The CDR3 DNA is TGCAGCGTTGCGGGGGGCATAACTAATGAAAAACTGTTTTTT. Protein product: CSVAGGITNEKLFF.

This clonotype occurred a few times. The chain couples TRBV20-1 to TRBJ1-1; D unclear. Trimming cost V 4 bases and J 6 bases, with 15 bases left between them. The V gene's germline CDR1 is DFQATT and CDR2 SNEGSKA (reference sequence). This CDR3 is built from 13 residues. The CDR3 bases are TGCAGTGCTAACGCAGGAATGGACGCTGAAGCTTTCTTT. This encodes CSANAGMDAEAFF.

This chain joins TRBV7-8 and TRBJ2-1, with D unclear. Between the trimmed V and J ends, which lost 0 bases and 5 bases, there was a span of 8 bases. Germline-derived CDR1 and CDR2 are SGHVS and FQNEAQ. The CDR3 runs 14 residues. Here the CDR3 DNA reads TGTGCCAGCAGCTTAGCGGCCGGAAACAATGAGCAGTTCTTC. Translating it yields CASSLAAGNNEQFF.

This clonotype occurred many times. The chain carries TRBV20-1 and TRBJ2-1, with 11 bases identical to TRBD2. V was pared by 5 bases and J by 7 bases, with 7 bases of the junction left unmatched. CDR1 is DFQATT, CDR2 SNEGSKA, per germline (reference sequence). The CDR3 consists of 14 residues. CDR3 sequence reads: CSAAGLAGRNEQFF. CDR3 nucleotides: TGCAGTGCTGCAGGACTAGCGGGTAGGAATGAGCAGTTCTTC.

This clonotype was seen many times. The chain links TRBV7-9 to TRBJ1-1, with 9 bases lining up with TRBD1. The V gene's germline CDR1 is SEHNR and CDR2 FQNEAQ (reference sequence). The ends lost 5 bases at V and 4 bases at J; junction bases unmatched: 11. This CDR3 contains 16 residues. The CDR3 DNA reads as TGTGCCAGCAGCCCCAATAGTGGACAGGGGACCACTGAAGCTTTCTTT. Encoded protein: CASSPNSGQGTTEAFF.

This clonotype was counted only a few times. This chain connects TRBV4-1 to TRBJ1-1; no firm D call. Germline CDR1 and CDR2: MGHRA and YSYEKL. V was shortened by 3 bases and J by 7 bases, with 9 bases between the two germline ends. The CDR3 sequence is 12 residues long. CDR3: CASSQAGGEAFF. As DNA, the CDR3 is TGCGCCAGCAGCCAGGCAGGAGGTGAAGCTTTCTTT.

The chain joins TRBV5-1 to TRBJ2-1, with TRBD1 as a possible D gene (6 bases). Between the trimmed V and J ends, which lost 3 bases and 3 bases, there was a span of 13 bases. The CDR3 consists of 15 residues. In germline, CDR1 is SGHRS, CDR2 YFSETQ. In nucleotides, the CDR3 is TGCGCCAGCAGCTCCTCGGGACAAGACTACAATGAGCAGTTCTTC. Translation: CASSSSGQDYNEQFF.

CDR3 DNA sequence: TGTGCCAGCAGCCTCGACAGGGGGCACGGGAATGAGCAGTTCTTC. Protein: CASSLDRGHGNEQFF. The rearrangement links TRBV7-9 to TRBJ2-1; TRBD1 matches at 10 bases. The CDR3 totals 15 residues. The junction had 8 bases not matched to a gene; V was cut back by 5 bases and J by 7 bases. CDR1 and CDR2 from the germline V gene are SEHNR and FQNEAQ (reference sequence). The full variable domain, completed using reference TRBV7-9 and TRBJ2-1, is DTGVSQNPRHKITKRGQNVTFRCDPISEHNRLYWYRQTLGQGPEFLTYFQNEAQLEKSRLLSDRFSAERPKGSFSTLEIQRTEQGDSAMYLCASSLDRGHGNEQFFGPGTRLTVL.

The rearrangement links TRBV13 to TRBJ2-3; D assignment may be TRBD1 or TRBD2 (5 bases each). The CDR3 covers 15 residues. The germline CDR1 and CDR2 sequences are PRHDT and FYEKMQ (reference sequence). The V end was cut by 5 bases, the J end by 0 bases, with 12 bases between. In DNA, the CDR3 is TGTGCCAGCAGCCCACGTGGGGACAGCACAGATACGCAGTATTTT. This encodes CASSPRGDSTDTQYF.

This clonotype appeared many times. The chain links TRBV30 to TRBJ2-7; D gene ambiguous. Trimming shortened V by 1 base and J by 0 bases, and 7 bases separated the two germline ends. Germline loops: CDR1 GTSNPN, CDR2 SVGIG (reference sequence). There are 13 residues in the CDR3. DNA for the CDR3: TGTGCCTGGAGTGGCAGGAGCTCCTACGAGCAGTACTTC. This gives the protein CAWSGRSSYEQYF. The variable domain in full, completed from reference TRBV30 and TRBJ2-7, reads SQTIHQWPATLVQPVGSPLSLECTVEGTSNPNLYWYRQAAGRGLQLLFYSVGIGQISSEVPQNLSASRPQDRQFILSSKKLLLSDSGFYLCAWSGRSSYEQYFGPGTRLTVT.